Sequencing of this T cell receptor beta chain was carried out in a study of shared clonotypes between healthy human individuals (dated by TCRdb to the early 2020s). With regard to the full study: Two women and three men aged 18 to 49 years were included in the cohort. To estimate repertoire size and how much clonotypes are shared between individuals, the study performed deep sequencing of blood TCR repertoires from roughly five healthy adults. Libraries were prepared and TCR repertoires were sequenced by different laboratories using diverse techniques, in order to increase sequencing depth and limit assay-specific biases. Between about 0.8 and 9 billion PBMCs per donor were obtained by leukapheresis. For each donor, three plates each were used for CD4 naive and CD4 memory, two plates were used for CD8 naive, and one plate was used for CD8 memory. General conclusions and limits of the study: Sampling was restricted to blood, and TCR repertoires in tissues likely differ from the TCR repertoires found in blood. Naive subsets generally had larger estimated clonotype richness than memory subsets. Pairwise subsampling indicated that sequencing depth was expected to affect the degree of clonotype sharing among donors. Because the study included a small number of donors, the genetic and exposure-history diversity represented was limited. Roughly 5% of naive CD4, approximately 3.7% of naive CD8, about 2.4% of memory CD4, and less than 0.45% of memory CD8 clonotypes were shared across several donors. Compared with non-shared clonotypes, the clonotypes found in all four sorted-subset donors had higher generation probabilities. Rarefaction of sorted-subset datasets indicated incomplete sequencing despite the large sequencing depth.

Comments on this clone: Its antigen specificity is not known. The sample holds no much larger clone one base away, and base qualities are not on file. Other DNA sequences of this sample code for an identical CDR3.

Using the deep immunoSEQ assay, multiplex PCR amplified TCR CDR3 regions from genomic DNA. Extracted genomic DNA from each cell subset was spread evenly across all wells of several immunoSEQ 96-well plates, with each plate serving as a replicate. For sorted subsets, around 0.2 ug of genomic DNA, equivalent to roughly 30,000 T cell genomes, went into each replicate PCR. Purified libraries were quantified with a Qubit 3.0 fluorometer, sized on a Bioanalyzer 2100, and re-quantified with the KAPA Library Quantification kit. A separate single-read 150-cycle Illumina NextSeq 550 flow cell was used to sequence each immunoSEQ 96-well plate. In the authors' own workflow: Because only junctional sequences without quality scores were contained in the immunoSEQ output, filtering matching that applied to full-length reads could not be performed. To assign V/J genes and CDR3, sequences were annotated using PyIR, a Python wrapper for IgBLAST v1.9, with IMGT germline references. Reads were filtered out if the reads had weak V/J assignments (E-value above 1e-6), no CDR3, stop codons, out-of-frame junctions, or ambiguous translated residues. V3J clonotypes were defined as sequences sharing an identical inferred V gene, J gene, and CDR3 amino acid sequence. Percentage overlap between repertoires was calculated by dividing the number of shared unique clonotypes by the size of the smaller repertoire. RTK rarefaction, the Chao1 estimator, and Recon v2.1 estimates of unobserved clonotypes were used to assess repertoire richness. OLGA was used to compute generation probabilities for all TCRbeta clonotypes that the gDNA method yielded from a handful of donors. TCRdb obtained this table from immuneACCESS and retained in-frame rearrangements with V and J assigned. These tables miss some clones; where compared with another copy, unresolved V genes account for less than half of the shortfall, and the remainder is unexplained. V, J and clone size reflect that table, while D and trimming were determined from the DNA. In all, the sample holds about 1.9 million clones, and around 93% of those were seen once. The ten largest clonotypes hold about 1.7% of the sample.

The CDR3 holds 14 amino acids from the cysteine to the phenylalanine. Left in the record is the CDR3 DNA by itself, 42 bases read in frame from the first base. CDR1 and CDR2 (SEHNR, FQNEAQ) derive from the germline V gene (reference sequence). For this chain, trimming is 5 bases at the V end and 2 bases at the J end, and the number of junction bases without a gene match is 6. CD8 naive samples were obtained by positive selection for CCR7 among CD45RO-negative cells, yielding a CD45RA+CCR7+ population from which TemRA cells were excluded. The donors were healthy, HIV-negative adults with no recently reported acute infections or vaccinations. Only Caucasian adults living in Nashville, Tennessee, USA were represented among the donors. Blood was collected by leukapheresis, and PBMCs were isolated by Ficoll-Histopaque density gradient centrifugation and then cryopreserved in liquid nitrogen vapor phase. Purity and quantity of every magnetically sorted T cell population were checked by analytical flow cytometry. Each sorted fraction had its genomic DNA isolated and then quantified by UV absorbance on a Nanodrop 2000c.

The rearranged chain carries TRBV7-9 and TRBJ2-7, and TRBD2 aligns with 7 junction nucleotides. This sequence originates from a man younger than 35 in good health. Some clones in this sample may be carry-over from other donors' samples. Specimen: naive CD8+ T cells from PBMCs. The sample's cell subset or site label, in plain terms: CD45RA+CCR7+. The sequenced DNA is TGTGCCAGCAGCCCCCCGGGGAGGGCCTACGAGCAGTACTTC. Translated, it gives CASSPPGRAYEQYF.